This T cell receptor (beta chain) comes out of a study of T cells in Graves' hyperthyroidism and ophthalmopathy. As for the study in general: Blood from the periphery was taken at initial diagnosis, before any treatment.

RNA transcripts gave rise to amplified TCR beta CDR3 regions. A set of HTBI primers served as the primers for a first-round RT-PCR of the TCR CDR3. Each CDR3 protein is one row after TCRdb ran MiXCR on the multiplex PCR reads. The sample carries 750,000 to 950,000 distinct CDR3 sequences, roughly 40% recorded once. Overall study results and limits: Also found in blood were most expanded thyroid clonotypes above 0.001. A median approximately 6.5 months before onset, the model predicted ophthalmopathy.

In the case of this clonotype: The antigen is not known.

This CDR3 spans 15 amino acids. The germline V and J ends were trimmed by 6 bases and 0 bases, with 9 bases remaining between them. CDR1 and CDR2 from the germline V gene are SEHNR and FQNEAQ (reference sequence). The sequencing sample was made of blood. J is TRBJ1-6 and V is TRBV7-9; no firm D call. The source is a man aged 18 to 29 with Graves' hyperthyroidism. The CDR3 nucleotides read TGTGCCAGCAGGACACCGAGCTCCTATAATTCACCCCTCCACTTT. It codes for CASRTPSSYNSPLHF.